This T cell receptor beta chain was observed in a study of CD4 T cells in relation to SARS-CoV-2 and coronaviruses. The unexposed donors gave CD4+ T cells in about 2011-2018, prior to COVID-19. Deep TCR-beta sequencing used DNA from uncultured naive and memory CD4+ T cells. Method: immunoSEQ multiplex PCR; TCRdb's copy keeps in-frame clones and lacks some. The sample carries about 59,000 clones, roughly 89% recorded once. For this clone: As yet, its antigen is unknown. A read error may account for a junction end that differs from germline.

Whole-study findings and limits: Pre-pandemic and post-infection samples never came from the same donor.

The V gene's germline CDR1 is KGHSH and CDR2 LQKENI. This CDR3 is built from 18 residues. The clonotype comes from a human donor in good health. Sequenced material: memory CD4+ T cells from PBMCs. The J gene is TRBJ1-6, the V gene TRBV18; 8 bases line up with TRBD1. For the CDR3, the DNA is TGTGCCAGCTCACCGTCGGCGCAGGGGGCCGTAAATAACTCACCCCTCCACTTT. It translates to CASSPSAQGAVNNSPLHF.